This T cell receptor (beta chain) was recorded in a study of OX40 agonist ivuxolimab in advanced cancers. General study findings and limits: The antigens recognized by the expanded peripheral T cells, that is their antigen specificity, were not determined. CD8+ T cells were the subset that, on average, had more expanded clones than CD4+. Those patients achieving a partial response at 0.1-3.0 mg/kg showed among the lowest clonal expansion.

Assay: immunoSEQ multiplex PCR; the TCRdb copy retains only in-frame clones and omits some. The repertoire consists of 70,000 or so clones, with nearly 90% occurring once and the leading ten covering about 1.3%. This clone was counted once. No antigen is known for it. The receptor was isolated from an adult with an advanced solid tumor such as melanoma, head and neck, liver or kidney cancer. Sequencing used CD4+ or CD8+ T cells sorted from blood, obtained in a trial of the OX40 agonist ivuxolimab.

CDR3 in DNA: TGTGCCAGCGATTACACCCAAGGACAGCCCCAGCATTTT. It specifies CASDYTQGQPQHF. J is TRBJ1-5 and V is TRBV19; D not resolved. The CDR3 sequence is 13 residues long. Germline CDR1 is LNHDA and CDR2 is SQIVND (reference sequence). V lost 9 bases to trimming and J lost 7 bases, with 16 bases between them.